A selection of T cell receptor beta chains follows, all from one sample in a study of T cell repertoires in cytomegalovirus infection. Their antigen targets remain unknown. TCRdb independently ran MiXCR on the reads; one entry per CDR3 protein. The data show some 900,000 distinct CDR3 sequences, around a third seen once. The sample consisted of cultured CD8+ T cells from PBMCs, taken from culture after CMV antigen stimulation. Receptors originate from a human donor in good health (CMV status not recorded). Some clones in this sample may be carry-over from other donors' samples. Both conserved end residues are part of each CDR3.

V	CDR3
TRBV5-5	CASSFGWGETQYF
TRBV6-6	CASSYSGQGATLFF
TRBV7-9	CASSLADRLWVNYGYTF
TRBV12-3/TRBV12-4	CASSIGGLGYGYTF
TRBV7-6	CASSLREQNEQFF
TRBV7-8	CASSRLELRTDTQYF
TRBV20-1	CSAREYQETQYF
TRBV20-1	CSAGTGSGNTIYF
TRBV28	CASSLVNPTPFTDTQYF
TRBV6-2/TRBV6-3	CASTLPTGTEAFF
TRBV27	CAVWGRDTQYF
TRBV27	CASSLSGGSPYEQYF
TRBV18	CASSPRIYGQGASGLFEAFF
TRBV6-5	CASSYSNRQGDNSPLHF
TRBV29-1	CSADTDREETQYF
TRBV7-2	CASSLAGTPNTGELFF
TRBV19	CASSIGRARRNEQFF
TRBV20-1	CSARDDGDPGPLHF
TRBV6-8	CANSPDRGRTEAFF
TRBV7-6	CASRQTQDRQETQYF
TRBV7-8	CASSSAEVETQYF
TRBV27	CASSPGGATDTQYF
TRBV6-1	CASSAEGAHTEAFF
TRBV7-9	CASSLDDRDRHPWELFF
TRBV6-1	CASSEATANSGNTIYF
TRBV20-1	CSSSRGGQDTQYF
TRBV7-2	CASSSPEGQGVPHSDYEQYF
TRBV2	CASSETGGYSNQPQHF
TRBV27	CASSFVGSRGGELFF